One and the same sample provided the 20 T cell receptor beta chains below, sequenced in a study of T cells after yellow fever vaccination. In TCRdb, the 5' RACE reads were re-called with MiXCR into one record per CDR3 protein. The profile shows approximately 330,000 distinct CDR3 sequences, about 4% of them singletons. This material consisted of PBMCs, taken 5 days after the yellow fever booster vaccination. Receptors were obtained from a man between 18 and 35 years old who received the YFV17D yellow fever vaccine.

This clonotype was counted ten times or more. This sequence joins TRBV29-1 and TRBJ1-1, with unresolved D. CDR1 is SQVTM and CDR2 is ANQGSEA in the germline V gene. CDR3 length equals 11 residues. V lost 7 bases to trimming and J lost 1 base, with 7 bases between them. Here the CDR3 reads CSGVSNTEAFF. The CDR3 DNA sequence: TGCAGCGGAGTTTCGAACACTGAAGCTTTCTTT. The whole variable domain, filled in from reference TRBV29-1 and TRBJ1-1, reads SAVISQKPSRDICQRGTSLTIQCQVDSQVTMMFWYRQQPGQSLTLIATANQGSEATYESGFVIDKFPISRPNLTFSTLTVSNMSPEDSSIYLCSGVSNTEAFFGQGTRLTVV.

This clonotype occurred a few times. The chain recombines TRBV9 with TRBJ2-3, with a possible D match to TRBD2 (6 bases). CDR3 length equals 15 residues. V gave up 2 bases and J gave up 6 bases, with 16 bases separating them. CDR1 is SGDLS and CDR2 is YYNGEE in the germline V gene. CDR3 nucleotides: TGTGCCAGCAGCGTTTTTGGCGGGGCGAGGGATACGCAGTATTTT. Protein product: CASSVFGGARDTQYF.

There are many counts of this clonotype. The chain carries TRBV3-1 and TRBJ1-6, with unresolved D. Trimming pared 1 base from V and 7 bases from J, leaving 8 bases between. The germline V gene encodes CDR1 LGHDT and CDR2 YNNKEL (reference sequence). This CDR3 is 14 amino acids long. Here the CDR3 reads CASSQVGWNSPLHF. DNA of the CDR3: TGTGCCAGCAGCCAAGTTGGATGGAATTCACCCCTCCACTTT.

This clonotype was counted only a few times. CDR3 DNA: TGTGCCAGCCTTGATATGATCCGGGACCTCCCTACAGATACGCAGTATTTT. Translated: CASLDMIRDLPTDTQYF. The chain combines TRBV7-9 with TRBJ2-3, with D possibly called TRBD1 or TRBD2 (5 bases each). The germline gives CDR1 SEHNR, CDR2 FQNEAQ (reference sequence). V lost 8 bases, J lost 3 bases, and 24 bases lay in between. The CDR3 is 17 amino acids.

The rearrangement uses TRBV18 and TRBJ2-3; D remains ambiguous. The CDR3 runs 16 residues. V lost 0 bases, J lost 4 bases, and 14 bases lay in between. Germline CDR1 reads KGHSH; CDR2 reads LQKENI. CDR3 DNA sequence: TGTGCCAGCTCACCACCGTACAGTCTCTCGGCAGATACGCAGTATTTT. Translating it yields CASSPPYSLSADTQYF.

This clonotype was detected only a few times. This chain uses TRBV20-1 with TRBJ1-1; a weak D match, TRBD1 (6 bases). Germline-derived CDR1 and CDR2 are DFQATT and SNEGSKA (reference sequence). The CDR3 is 11 residues long. Trimming left V 4 bases short and J 6 bases short, with 9 bases between. The CDR3 nucleotides are TGCAGTGCTACAGGGGTCGCTGAAGCTTTCTTT. Translation: CSATGVAEAFF.

This chain joins TRBV5-4 and TRBJ2-2; D tentatively reads TRBD1 or TRBD2 (6 bases each). The germline gives CDR1 SGHNT, CDR2 YYREEE (reference sequence). CDR3 length: 18 amino acids. V lost 6 bases to trimming and J lost 1 base, with 22 bases between them. The CDR3 protein is CASTQGRWLVGNTGELFF. The CDR3 nucleotides read TGTGCCAGCACGCAGGGGAGGTGGCTAGTGGGGAACACCGGGGAGCTGTTTTTT.

The chain combines TRBV28 with TRBJ1-6; D is ambiguous. Germline V gene lookup returns CDR1 MDHEN and CDR2 SYDVKM. This CDR3 is built from 16 residues. Trimming removed 4 bases from V and 4 bases from J, with 14 bases in between. This chain's CDR3 is CASSSGAAIYNSPLHF. The CDR3 coding sequence is TGTGCCAGCAGTTCGGGAGCAGCAATTTATAATTCACCCCTCCACTTT. Using reference TRBV28 and TRBJ1-6 for the parts outside the CDR3, the full variable domain is DVKVTQSSRYLVKRTGEKVFLECVQDMDHENMFWYRQDPGLGLRLIYFSYDVKMKEKGDIPEGYSVSREKKERFSLILESASTNQTSMYLCASSSGAAIYNSPLHFGNGTRLTVT.

Only a few counts were recorded for this clonotype. V gene TRBV7-3 combines with J gene TRBJ2-1, with TRBD2 matching over 14 bases. CDR3 length: 15 residues. V shed 10 bases, J shed 8 bases, and the junction held 10 bases outside the gene matches. Germline CDR1 is SGHTA and CDR2 is FQGTGA. CDR3 sequence: CATQTSGGAYHEQFF. DNA for the CDR3: TGTGCCACCCAGACTAGCGGGGGGGCCTATCATGAGCAGTTCTTC. The full variable domain, in which reference TRBV7-3 and TRBJ2-1 provide the parts outside the CDR3, is GAGVSQTPSNKVTEKGKYVELRCDPISGHTALYWYRQSLGQGPEFLIYFQGTGAADDSGLPNDRFFAVRPEGSVSTLKIQRTERGDSAVYLCATQTSGGAYHEQFFGPGTRLTVL.

This clonotype came up many times. The chain links TRBV7-2 to TRBJ2-3, with D possibly being TRBD2 (6 bases). V dropped 4 bases and J dropped 6 bases, with 20 bases sitting between them. Germline values: CDR1 SGHTA, CDR2 FQGNSA. CDR3 length: 16 residues. DNA of the CDR3: TGTGCCAGCAGCTCCAACTTAAGACTAGGAGAGGATACGCAGTATTTT. Its protein product is CASSSNLRLGEDTQYF.

The CDR3 loop is CASSWDSDEAFF. The CDR3 region has the DNA TGTGCCAGCAGCTGGGACAGCGACGAAGCTTTCTTT. The chain carries TRBV5-4 and TRBJ1-1, with 7 bases that match TRBD1. CDR1 and CDR2 from the germline V gene are SGHNT and YYREEE (reference sequence). The CDR3 is 12 residues long. V trimming: 3 bases; J trimming: 8 bases; junction bases outside the gene matches: 4. Looking up the rest from reference TRBV5-4 and TRBJ1-1 gives the full variable domain: ETGVTQSPTHLIKTRGQQVTLRCSSQSGHNTVSWYQQALGQGPQFIFQYYREEENGRGNFPPRFSGLQFPNYSSELNVNALELDDSALYLCASSWDSDEAFFGQGTRLTVV.

The chain uses TRBV29-1 and TRBJ1-4; no clear D gene. V lost 4 bases, J lost 7 bases, and 13 bases lay in between. Germline V gene data show CDR1 as SQVTM and CDR2 as ANQGSEA. The CDR3 extends over 13 amino acids. Here the CDR3 reads CSVAVRLTEKLFF. For the CDR3, the DNA is TGCAGCGTTGCGGTTCGCTTGACTGAAAAACTGTTTTTT.

This clonotype was seen a handful of times. The chain has TRBV7-9 and TRBJ1-2, with D hard to call. CDR1 is SEHNR and CDR2 is FQNEAQ in the germline V gene (reference sequence). This CDR3 region has 15 residues. V was pared by 1 base and J by 1 base, with 10 bases between. Written as DNA, the CDR3 is TGTGCCAGCAGCTTAGGTGCTAGAAATAACTATGGCTACACCTTC. Translating it yields CASSLGARNNYGYTF.

Only a few counts were recorded for this clonotype. This chain joins TRBV5-1 and TRBJ1-5, with D perhaps TRBD1 (6 bases). The length of the CDR3 is 14 residues. Germline CDR1 is SGHRS and CDR2 is YFSETQ. V was clipped by 4 bases and J by 6 bases, with 14 bases between them. Here the CDR3 reads CASSLQGLGQPQHF. CDR3 nucleotide sequence: TGCGCCAGCAGCCTACAGGGCCTCGGTCAGCCCCAGCATTTT.

This clonotype came up many times. The J gene is TRBJ1-4, the V gene TRBV5-1, with D possibly TRBD1 on 5 matching bases. The CDR3 runs 15 residues. Germline CDR1 is SGHRS and CDR2 is YFSETQ. V was trimmed by 2 bases and J by 7 bases, leaving 15 bases between them. The DNA of the CDR3 is TGCGCCAGCAGCTTAGATGGCAGGGTGGGTGAAAAACTGTTTTTT. Protein: CASSLDGRVGEKLFF. The whole variable domain, remainder taken from reference TRBV5-1 and TRBJ1-4, is KAGVTQTPRYLIKTRGQQVTLSCSPISGHRSVSWYQQTPGQGLQFLFEYFSETQRNKGNFPGRFSGRQFSNSRSEMNVSTLELGDSALYLCASSLDGRVGEKLFFGSGTQLSVL.

The genes are TRBV4-3 and TRBJ2-3, with D unclear. Germline assignment: CDR1 LGHNA and CDR2 YSLEER. Trimming pared 0 bases from V and 4 bases from J, leaving 11 bases between. The CDR3 contains 15 residues. Here the CDR3 reads CASSQDQQGPDTQYF. CDR3 bases: TGCGCCAGCAGCCAAGATCAACAAGGGCCAGATACGCAGTATTTT.

The V call is TRBV7-2, the J call TRBJ2-3, with TRBD1 matching 10 bases. V trimming: 2 bases; J trimming: 3 bases; junction bases outside the gene matches: 11. CDR3 length equals 18 residues. The germline CDR1 and CDR2 sequences are SGHTA and FQGNSA. The CDR3 region is CASSLFSKWTGGTDTQYF. CDR3 in DNA: TGTGCCAGCAGCTTATTTTCAAAATGGACAGGGGGGACAGATACGCAGTATTTT. The full variable domain, with the rest looked up from reference TRBV7-2 and TRBJ2-3, is GAGVSQSPSNKVTEKGKDVELRCDPISGHTALYWYRQSLGQGLEFLIYFQGNSAPDKSGLPSDRFSAERTGGSVSTLTIQRTQQEDSAVYLCASSLFSKWTGGTDTQYFGPGTRLTVL.

This chain links TRBV20-1 with TRBJ1-6; 7 bases are a match to TRBD1. V gave up 0 bases and J gave up 6 bases; unmatched junction bases: 5. The germline V gene has CDR1 DFQATT and CDR2 SNEGSKA (reference sequence). The CDR3 contains 15 residues. CDR3 sequence (DNA): TGCAGTGCTAGAGATAGGAACAGGGGTAATTCACCCCTCCACTTT. It encodes CSARDRNRGNSPLHF.

This chain uses TRBV6-1 with TRBJ2-1; TRBD2 matches at 7 bases. The V segment lost 0 bases and the J segment 7 bases; nucleotides outside the gene matches: 9. The CDR3 is 16 residues long. From germline, CDR1 is MNHNS and CDR2 SASEGT. The CDR3 here is CASSEATSTRRNEQFF. The CDR3 DNA follows: TGTGCCAGCAGTGAAGCGACTAGCACGAGGAGGAATGAGCAGTTCTTC.

The V and J genes are TRBV7-2 and TRBJ1-5; 7 bases map to TRBD1. The V gene's germline CDR1 is SGHTA and CDR2 FQGNSA. This CDR3 comprises 16 residues. V dropped 0 bases and J dropped 1; count of bases not matched to a gene: 3. The CDR3 nucleotides are TGTGCCAGCAGCTTAGCCACGGGACAGAGCAATCAGCCCCAGCATTTT. It yields the protein CASSLATGQSNQPQHF.